These 23 T cell receptor beta chains share one sample of origin, sequenced in a study of regulatory T cells in long-lasting Graves disease. Building of the TCR beta libraries involved iRepertoire HTBI primers and Arm-PCR of CDR3 regions. TCRdb re-called the multiplex PCR reads through MiXCR, storing one row per CDR3 protein. The profile covers some 220,000 distinct CDR3 sequences, with around a fifth appearing a single time and about 12% taken by the ten largest. Time point in this sample: newly diagnosed GD, antithyroid drugs for less than 3 months. Extracted RNA from PBMCs served as the source of the TCR library. This same sample was also part of a study on T cells in Graves' hyperthyroidism and ophthalmopathy.

The sequenced sample was peripheral blood mononuclear cells (PBMCs), obtained at new diagnosis, from a patient treated with antithyroid drugs. The receptors originated from a woman in her 30s with Graves disease.

This clonotype appeared many times. The chain joins TRBV28 to TRBJ1-2, with unresolved D. This CDR3 region has 13 residues. CDR1 and CDR2 (germline): MDHEN, SYDVKM. V dropped 6 bases and J dropped 5 bases, with 13 bases sitting between them. The CDR3 region is CASRPSTVYGYTF. CDR3 nucleotides: TGTGCCAGCAGACCCTCGACCGTATATGGCTACACCTTC.

This clonotype has ten or more counts. The chain recombines TRBV12-3 or TRBV12-4 with TRBJ2-3; 7 bases align to TRBD1. This CDR3 is 15 amino acids long. Unmatched junction bases numbered 3, after V lost 1 base and J lost 2 bases. The CDR3 bases are TGTGCCAGCAGTTTAGTAACAGGGGTCACAGATACGCAGTATTTT. Translated: CASSLVTGVTDTQYF.

Ten or more counts support this clonotype. The gene calls are TRBV4-1 and TRBJ2-1; D is undetermined. CDR1 MGHRA and CDR2 YSYEKL come from the germline V gene. This CDR3 is 13 amino acids long. The germline V and J ends were trimmed by 1 base and 12 bases, with 13 bases remaining between them. The CDR3 DNA is TGCGCCAGCAGCCAAGTTACGCCTCTTCTGCAGTTCTTC. Its protein product is CASSQVTPLLQFF.

There are many counts of this clonotype. DNA for the CDR3: TGCAGTGCTAGAGAGGGTAGCGGGGGCCTCTACAATGAGCAGTTCTTC. Protein sequence: CSAREGSGGLYNEQFF. The chain joins TRBV20-1 to TRBJ2-1, with 9 bases fitting TRBD2. The CDR3 runs 16 residues. The V gene's germline CDR1 is DFQATT and CDR2 SNEGSKA (reference sequence). J gave up 3 bases and V 0 bases, and 6 bases lay outside the gene matches.

This clonotype was seen repeatedly, ten times or more. This chain connects TRBV11-2 to TRBJ2-7, with TRBD2 matching 11 bases. The CDR3 runs to 16 residues. Germline CDR1 and CDR2: SGHAT and FQNNGV. With V trimmed by 3 bases and J by 6 bases, 10 bases remained unmatched. The CDR3 DNA reads as TGTGCCAGCAGCTTCCTTTTAGCGGGGGGGCCGAGCGAGCAGTACTTC. This translates into CASSFLLAGGPSEQYF. Using reference TRBV11-2 and TRBJ2-7 for the parts outside the CDR3, the full variable domain is EAGVAQSPRYKIIEKRQSVAFWCNPISGHATLYWYQQILGQGPKLLIQFQNNGVVDDSQLPKDRFSAERLKGVDSTLKIQPAKLEDSAVYLCASSFLLAGGPSEQYFGPGTRLTVT.

As to this clonotype: A single base separates this from a much larger clone, so it may be a read error. The CDR3 DNA reads as TGCTCCAGCAGCTTGGCAGCCGGCGGAGAGACCTTC. Protein product: CSSSLAAGGETF. The V call is TRBV5-1, the J call TRBJ1-2; D remains unclear. The CDR3 contains 12 residues. Germline-derived CDR1 and CDR2 are SGHRS and YFSETQ. The full variable domain, rest sourced from reference TRBV5-1 and TRBJ1-2, is KAGVTQTPRYLIKTRGQQVTLSCSPISGHRSVSWYQQTPGQGLQFLFEYFSETQRNKGNFPGRFSGRQFSNSRSEMNVSTLELGDSALYLCSSSLAAGGETFGSGTRLTVV.

In this sample, this clonotype turned up many times. The chain is built from TRBV28 and TRBJ1-2, with D uncertain. V was cut by 5 bases and J by 1 base, with 2 bases left in between. Germline lookup yields CDR1 MDHEN and CDR2 SYDVKM. CDR3 size: 11 residues. CDR3 coding DNA: TGTGCCAGCAGTGGTAACTATGGCTACACCTTC. This sequence encodes CASSGNYGYTF.

This clonotype was seen only a few times. This may be a read error: a much more frequent sequence differs by one nucleotide. The chain carries TRBV27 and TRBJ1-2; no definite D call. The germline CDR1 and CDR2 sequences are MNHEY and SMNVEV (reference sequence). This CDR3 contains 13 residues. The CDR3 spells CAGSTTAFYGYTF. CDR3 DNA sequence: TGTGCCGGCAGCACTACAGCTTTCTATGGCTACACCTTC.

This clonotype was seen ten or more times. This chain connects TRBV15 to TRBJ1-6; D unresolved. Germline V gene sequence: CDR1 LNHNV, CDR2 YYDKDF (reference sequence). This CDR3 has 14 amino acids. V dropped 0 bases and J dropped 7 bases, with 7 bases sitting between them. DNA for the CDR3: TGTGCCACCAGCAGAGAGATCAGCAATTCACCCCTCCACTTT. This encodes CATSREISNSPLHF.

This clonotype was detected many times. The rearrangement uses TRBV12-3 or TRBV12-4 and TRBJ2-5, with D possibly TRBD1 on 6 matching bases. The CDR3 runs 14 residues. V was clipped by 6 bases and J by 1 base, with 12 bases between them. CDR3 bases: TGTGCCAGCAGGTACAGGGCTATCCAAGAGACCCAGTACTTC. Amino acid sequence: CASRYRAIQETQYF.

J is TRBJ2-3 and V is TRBV3-1; no reliable D call. The CDR3 totals 12 residues. The V and J ends lost 4 bases and 3 bases respectively, with 5 bases between them. CDR1 and CDR2 (germline): LGHDT, YNNKEL (reference sequence). CDR3 sequence (DNA): TGTGCCAGCAGCCCCCAGACAGATACGCAGTATTTT. Residues: CASSPQTDTQYF.

This clonotype was detected many times. The rearrangement links TRBV5-1 to TRBJ1-1, with no clear D. Germline CDR1 and CDR2: SGHRS and YFSETQ. This CDR3 is 13 amino acids long. The V end lost 4 bases, the J end lost 0 bases, and 7 bases lay between the germline ends. For the CDR3, the DNA is TGCGCCAGCAGCGGCATGATGAACACTGAAGCTTTCTTT. Its translation is CASSGMMNTEAFF.

A remark on this clonotype: At one end the junction does not follow the germline gene, possibly because of a read error. The CDR3 DNA reads TGTGCCGGCAGTTACGGACTAGCAAGCACAGATACGCAGTATTTT. Its protein product is CAGSYGLASTDTQYF. The chain combines TRBV6-2 or TRBV6-3 with TRBJ2-3, with TRBD2 matching 8 bases. The germline V gene encodes CDR1 MNHEY and CDR2 SVGEGT. The CDR3 has 15 amino acids.

This clonotype was observed at least ten times. The chain employs TRBV19 and TRBJ1-2; D is possibly TRBD1 (5 bases). Germline-derived CDR1 and CDR2 are LNHDA and SQIVND (reference sequence). Trimming took off 5 bases at V and 5 bases at J, with 24 bases between the two ends. The CDR3 covers 17 residues. CDR3 sequence: CASSVGALPPPDYGYTF. DNA for the CDR3: TGTGCCAGTAGTGTCGGGGCCCTACCCCCCCCGGATTATGGCTACACCTTC.

This clonotype was counted ten times or more. As DNA, the CDR3 is TGTGCCAGCAGTATTCGAGCCGGAAACACCATATATTTT. Protein sequence: CASSIRAGNTIYF. J is TRBJ1-3 and V is TRBV12-3 or TRBV12-4; no reliable D call. The CDR3 sequence is 13 residues long. V was clipped by 5 bases and J by 4 bases, with 9 bases between them.

This clonotype was seen many times. This rearrangement joins TRBV11-2 to TRBJ1-2; D not certain. Looked up from germline, CDR1 is SGHAT and CDR2 is FQNNGV. The CDR3 has 15 residues. Trimming took 4 bases from V and 7 from J, leaving 19 bases between them. The chain's CDR3 is CASSSRILGFGGYTF. CDR3 DNA: TGTGCCAGCAGCTCGAGGATTTTAGGGTTTGGTGGCTACACCTTC.

This clonotype was seen repeatedly, ten times or more. The chain is built from TRBV15 and TRBJ2-1, with D unresolved. Germline V gives CDR1 LNHNV, CDR2 YYDKDF (reference sequence). With 3 bases removed from V and 7 bases from J, the gap between germline ends came to 13 bases. The CDR3 has 14 residues. In nucleotides, the CDR3 is TGTGCCACCAGCAGGAAGGGTGGATGGAATGAGCAGTTCTTC. It translates to CATSRKGGWNEQFF.

The gene calls are TRBV12-3 or TRBV12-4 and TRBJ1-1; D possibly corresponds to TRBD1 (5 bases). This CDR3 has 12 amino acids. V was shortened by 5 bases and J by 10 bases, with 14 bases between the two germline ends. This chain's CDR3 is CASSLGGRGAFF. The CDR3 region has the DNA TGTGCCAGCAGTCTGGGGGGGAGAGGAGCTTTCTTT.

This clonotype was detected many times. V and J are TRBV6-5 and TRBJ2-5; 9 nucleotides line up with TRBD2. CDR1 is MNHEY and CDR2 is SVGAGI in the germline V gene. The CDR3 extends over 17 amino acids. The trim removed 4 bases at V and 4 bases at J, leaving 13 bases unmatched. The CDR3, as DNA: TGTGCCAGCAGTTTAGGGTTTAGCGGGGGAGGTGGAGAGACCCAGTACTTC. Translation: CASSLGFSGGGGETQYF.

This clonotype was observed many times. The J gene is TRBJ2-1, the V gene TRBV18, with TRBD2 matching over 10 bases. The CDR3 length is 16 residues. J was trimmed by 7 bases and V by 3 bases; bases with no gene match: 9. Germline V CDR1 and CDR2: KGHSH, LQKENI. CDR3 sequence (DNA): TGTGCCAGCTCACCCGCCGGGACTAGCGTTAGGAATGAGCAGTTCTTC. It codes for CASSPAGTSVRNEQFF.

CDR3 protein: CASRPTTGELFF. The CDR3 bases are TGTGCCAGCAGACCCACTACCGGGGAGCTGTTTTTT. The chain uses TRBV7-9 and TRBJ2-2; D uncertain. CDR1 is SEHNR, CDR2 FQNEAQ, per germline (reference sequence). The CDR3 is 12 residues long. Between the trimmed V and J ends, which lost 6 bases and 5 bases, there was a span of 7 bases.

V is TRBV20-1 and J is TRBJ2-7; 8 positions match TRBD1. The germline V gene has CDR1 DFQATT and CDR2 SNEGSKA (reference sequence). The CDR3 has 13 amino acids. V lost 5 bases, J lost 0 bases, and 3 bases stayed unmatched. The CDR3 DNA reads TGCAGTGCTCCTGGGACAGGCTCCTACGAGCAGTACTTC. Residues: CSAPGTGSYEQYF.

The sample holds many counts of this clonotype. CDR3: CASSFHPGQAGEQYF. CDR3 DNA: TGTGCCAGCAGCTTCCACCCGGGACAGGCGGGAGAGCAGTACTTC. The rearrangement links TRBV11-3 to TRBJ2-7; TRBD1 aligns across 8 bases. The junction had 11 bases not matched to a gene; V was cut back by 3 bases and J by 7 bases. The CDR3 covers 15 residues. Germline values: CDR1 SGHNT, CDR2 YENEEA.